Presented here are 2 T cell receptor beta chains from one specimen sequenced in a study of human T cells and chemical hapten exposure. As to time point: patch test 3, about 24 weeks after DPC sensitization. Stated treatment: therapeutic diphenylcyclopropenone sensitization with weekly scalp DPC. Each CDR3 protein gets one entry after TCRdb re-called the RACE reads with MiXCR. This sample has more than 85,000 distinct CDR3 sequences, with less than 45% found just once. The sequenced sample was whole blood, obtained in connection with sensitization to the hapten diphenylcyclopropenone (DPC). These receptors all come from a middle-aged man with alopecia areata. Some clones in this sample may be carry-over from other donors' samples.

The V call is TRBV18, the J call TRBJ2-5, with 10 bases lining up with TRBD2. V dropped 3 bases and J dropped 4; count of bases not matched to a gene: 5. The CDR3 totals 15 residues. The V gene's germline CDR1 is KGHSH and CDR2 LQKENI. CDR3 nucleotide sequence: TGTGCCAGCTCACCCCCTAGCGGGAGTCGAGAGACCCAGTACTTC. It encodes CASSPPSGSRETQYF.

The chain joins TRBV7-3 to TRBJ1-1; TRBD1 might be the D (6 bases). V shed 6 bases and J shed 8 bases, with 16 bases lying between them. Per the germline V gene, CDR1 is SGHTA and CDR2 is FQGTGA. CDR3 size: 13 residues. DNA of the CDR3: TGTGCCAGCAGTCCCGGCCACGGACAGGAAGCTTTCTTT. Translating gives CASSPGHGQEAFF.